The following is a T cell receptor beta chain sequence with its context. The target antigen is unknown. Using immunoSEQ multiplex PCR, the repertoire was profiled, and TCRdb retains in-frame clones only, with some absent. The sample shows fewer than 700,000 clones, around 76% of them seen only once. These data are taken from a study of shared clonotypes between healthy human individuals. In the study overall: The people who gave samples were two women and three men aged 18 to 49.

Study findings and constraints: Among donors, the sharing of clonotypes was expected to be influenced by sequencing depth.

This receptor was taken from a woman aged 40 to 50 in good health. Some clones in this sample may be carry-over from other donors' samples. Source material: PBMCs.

CDR3 nucleotides: TGTGCCAGCGGGCGGACAGGGAAGAATGAGCAGTTCTTC. It codes for CASGRTGKNEQFF. This chain links TRBV7-2 with TRBJ2-1; 8 positions agree with TRBD1. Germline CDR1 SGHTA, CDR2 FQGNSA. V shed 8 bases, J shed 7 bases, and the junction held 7 bases outside the gene matches. CDR3 size: 13 residues.